The present entry profiles one T cell receptor beta chain with its context. Its antigen is unknown. The TRB libraries of cDNA were built by UMI-labeled 5' RACE. TCRdb reprocessed the 5' RACE reads and stores each CDR3 protein as one record, lacking DNA. The sample data list tens of thousands of distinct CDR3 sequences. These data come from a study of CXCR3-negative and CXCR3-positive naive CD8 T cells. About the research overall: Sequencing gave about 140 million TRB reads overall, about 1.5 +/- 0.3 million per library.

Triplicate approximately 270,000-cell sorts were made of each CD8+ T cell subset. Study-wide results and limits: Memory cells diverged, while naive CXCR3-positive and CXCR3-negative cells had similar TRBV-TRBJ usage. Both of the naive subsets showed about the same high diversity, but memory CD8+ cells had much less.

Sequenced input: memory CD8+ T cells from blood. The receptor's source is a human donor in good health. Some clones in this sample may be carry-over from other donors' samples.

The CDR3 sequence: CASSYNTGELFF. V usage is TRBV7-3 and J usage is TRBJ2-2. Germline V gene data show CDR1 as SGHTA and CDR2 as FQGTGA. The CDR3 is 12 amino acids. Variable domain in full (rest from reference TRBV7-3 and TRBJ2-2): GAGVSQTPSNKVTEKGKYVELRCDPISGHTALYWYRQSLGQGPEFLIYFQGTGAADDSGLPNDRFFAVRPEGSVSTLKIQRTERGDSAVYLCASSYNTGELFFGEGSRLTVL.